Below, 29 T cell receptor beta chains from the same sample are listed, as sequenced in a study of CD8+CD57+ T cells in acquired aplastic anemia. Genomic DNA acted as the template from which TCR beta VDJ combination and CDR3 sequence profiling were carried out. TCRdb used MiXCR to reprocess the reads, holding one entry per CDR3 protein. The table shows roughly 260,000 distinct CDR3 sequences, with around half occurring only once. All sequencing subjects had displayed CD8+CD57+ cell expansion on flow cytometry. Sequences were obtained from sorted CD4+, CD8+, or CD8+CD57+ T cells (not recorded which) from PBMCs. These TCRs come from a human donor with aplastic anemia.

This clonotype appeared many times. This chain connects TRBV7-6 to TRBJ1-1; D unclear. This CDR3 is 11 amino acids long. Per the germline V gene, CDR1 is SGHVS and CDR2 is FNYEAQ. V lost 4 bases and J lost 7, with 7 bases in between. The CDR3 bases are TGTGCCAGCAGCTCCTCAGGTGAAGCTTTCTTT. Translating it yields CASSSSGEAFF.

This clonotype was detected many times. The chain carries TRBV7-3 and TRBJ2-1, with D possibly TRBD2 on 7 matching bases. The CDR3 runs to 12 residues. Germline values: CDR1 SGHTA, CDR2 FQGTGA. V lost 8 bases and J lost 6, with 11 bases in between. CDR3 in amino acids: CASAGAFNEQFF. The CDR3 coding sequence is TGTGCCAGCGCGGGGGCCTTCAATGAGCAGTTCTTC.

In this sample, this clonotype turned up a few times. The V gene is TRBV5-1, the J gene TRBJ2-5; D is ambiguous. Per the germline V gene, CDR1 is SGHRS and CDR2 is YFSETQ. The CDR3 runs 13 residues. V gave up 6 bases and J gave up 2 bases, with 11 bases separating them. The CDR3 region has the DNA TGCGCCAGCAAATCCGTAGCACAAGAGACCCAGTACTTC. This sequence encodes CASKSVAQETQYF.

The table lists this clonotype with many counts. V is TRBV27 and J is TRBJ1-6; TRBD1 is a possible D gene (5 bases). Trimming cost V 4 bases and J 9 bases, with 10 bases left between them. Looked up from germline, CDR1 is MNHEY and CDR2 is SMNVEV (reference sequence). This CDR3 contains 13 residues. The DNA for the CDR3 is TGTGCCAGCAGTTGGTTTAGGGGTTCACCCCTCCACTTT. This gives the protein CASSWFRGSPLHF.

A single count supports this clonotype. V is TRBV29-1 and J is TRBJ2-1; D uncertain. From germline, CDR1 is SQVTM and CDR2 ANQGSEA. The CDR3 length is 15 residues. Trimming removed 4 bases at V and 5 bases at J, with 18 bases between. This CDR3 reads CSVGRSNKDNNEQFF. CDR3 sequence (DNA): TGCAGCGTTGGCCGATCTAATAAAGATAACAATGAGCAGTTCTTC.

CDR3 sequence reads: CASSLFGETIYGYTF. CDR3 coding DNA: TGTGCCAGCAGCTTATTCGGGGAAACCATCTATGGCTACACCTTC. The chain joins TRBV7-9 to TRBJ1-2; no reliable D call. V gave up 2 bases and J gave up 4 bases, with 14 bases separating them. Germline CDR1 SEHNR, CDR2 FQNEAQ (reference sequence). The CDR3 spans 15 residues.

With respect to this clonotype: The junction differs from germline at one of its ends, possibly a read error. J is TRBJ2-7 and V is TRBV4-2, with D tentatively TRBD1 (5 bases). The CDR3 extends over 15 amino acids. Germline V lookup: CDR1 LGHNA, CDR2 YNFKEQ. The CDR3: CASSPYPGYRNEQHF. CDR3 nucleotides: TGTGCCAGCAGCCCCTACCCAGGGTATCGGAACGAGCAGCACTTC.

This clonotype was counted between two and nine times. The chain joins TRBV5-5 to TRBJ2-1, with D unclear. Trimming took off 2 bases at V and 4 bases at J, with 4 bases between the two ends. This CDR3 comprises 12 residues. Germline CDR1 is SGHKS and CDR2 is YYEKEE (reference sequence). CDR3 bases: TGTGCCAGCAGCTTCTATTACAATGAGCAGTTCTTC. This translates into CASSFYYNEQFF.

The V and J genes are TRBV19 and TRBJ1-2; 11 bases agree with TRBD1. The V gene's germline CDR1 is LNHDA and CDR2 SQIVND (reference sequence). V dropped 8 bases and J dropped 8; count of bases not matched to a gene: 10. The CDR3 is made up of 14 amino acids. The DNA of the CDR3 is TGTGCCAGTCGACCGAAGGGACAGGGGGACGGCTACACCTTC. Amino acid sequence: CASRPKGQGDGYTF.

A word on this clonotype: The CDR3 does not end in the conserved phenylalanine or tryptophan, so this is likely a read error. In nucleotides, the CDR3 is TGTGCCACCAGGGATGTGCCAGGACCCAATGAGCAGTTCCTC. It codes for CATRDVPGPNEQFL. The chain joins TRBV24-1 to TRBJ2-1, with no clear D. Trimming removed 7 bases from V and 6 bases from J, with 15 bases in between. This CDR3 has 14 residues. Germline-derived CDR1 and CDR2 are KGHDR and SFDVKD.

This clonotype has just a few counts. The conserved closing phenylalanine or tryptophan is absent in this CDR3, likely reflecting a read error. V and J are TRBV7-4 and TRBJ1-6; D is unclear. The CDR3 is 12 residues long. Germline V gene data show CDR1 as SGHVT and CDR2 as SQSDAQ. V dropped 3 bases and J dropped 6 bases, with 3 bases sitting between them. The CDR3 nucleotides read TGTGCCAGCAGCTTGATTAATTCACCCCTCCACGTT. Translating it yields CASSLINSPLHV.

This clonotype was detected ten times or more. This sequence joins TRBV13 and TRBJ1-1; D remains ambiguous. The CDR3 is 11 residues long. The germline CDR1 and CDR2 sequences are PRHDT and FYEKMQ (reference sequence). V lost 8 bases, J lost 4 bases, and 8 bases lay in between. This chain's CDR3 is CASGGGTEAFF. As DNA, the CDR3 is TGTGCCAGCGGAGGAGGCACTGAAGCTTTCTTT.

The chain couples TRBV15 to TRBJ2-1; TRBD2 might be the D (6 bases). The germline gives CDR1 LNHNV, CDR2 YYDKDF (reference sequence). The CDR3 extends over 11 amino acids. Trimming took off 6 bases at V and 9 bases at J, with 9 bases between the two ends. The CDR3 nucleotides read TGTGCCACCAGTCCGGGGGTTGAGCAGTTCTTC. It codes for CATSPGVEQFF.

Notes on this clonotype: This may be a read error: a much more frequent sequence differs by one nucleotide. Because the CDR3 is missing its conserved closing phenylalanine or tryptophan, this is likely a read error. The rearrangement joins TRBV5-5 to TRBJ2-7; TRBD2 matches at 13 bases. CDR1 SGHKS and CDR2 YYEKEE come from the germline V gene (reference sequence). Losses at the gene ends were 0 bases for V and 1 base for J; bases not matched to a gene: 4. The CDR3 contains 17 residues. The CDR3: CASSLGRLAGGSYEQYL. The CDR3 DNA sequence: TGTGCCAGCAGCTTGGGGCGACTAGCGGGAGGATCCTACGAGCAGTACCTC.

The chain is built from TRBV19 and TRBJ2-5; 7 bases map to TRBD1. Germline CDR1 is LNHDA and CDR2 is SQIVND (reference sequence). CDR3 size: 14 residues. V lost 8 bases and J lost 4; bases outside the gene matches: 10. CDR3 DNA sequence: TGTGCCAGTTCCTTCCGACAGGGCCCAGAGACCCAGTACTTC. Translated: CASSFRQGPETQYF.

The V and J genes are TRBV20-1 and TRBJ2-5, with D hard to call. V dropped 5 bases and J dropped 1 base, with 8 bases sitting between them. Germline CDR1 is DFQATT and CDR2 is SNEGSKA (reference sequence). The CDR3 consists of 12 residues. CDR3 DNA: TGCAGTGCTGAAAAGCTCCAAGAGACCCAGTACTTC. Protein: CSAEKLQETQYF.

This clonotype appeared a few times. Just one base apart from a much larger clone, this may be a read error. No DNA is shown, since the ends of the CDR3 on it are uncertain; the CDR3 is the one TCRdb lists. The rearrangement uses TRBV5-1 and TRBJ2-7. The CDR3 contains 14 residues when both ends are counted. The germline V gene has CDR1 SGHRS and CDR2 YFSETQ. CDR3 amino acids: CASSVAPGNYEQHF.

This clonotype was counted a few times. J is TRBJ1-3 and V is TRBV6-6; TRBD1 might be the D (6 bases). The CDR3 runs to 14 residues. The V end lost 6 bases, the J end lost 0 bases, and 9 bases lay between the germline ends. Germline assignment: CDR1 MNHNY and CDR2 SVGAGI (reference sequence). CDR3 DNA: TGTGCCAGCAGGGACAGAGGCTCTGGAAACACCATATATTTT. It is translated as CASRDRGSGNTIYF.

The chain carries TRBV20-1 and TRBJ1-5; TRBD1 is a possible D gene (6 bases). Germline CDR1 is DFQATT and CDR2 is SNEGSKA (reference sequence). The length of the CDR3 is 15 residues. Deletions cut 3 bases from V and 2 bases from J, with 14 bases between. CDR3 sequence: CSASQGGIGNQPQHF. The CDR3 DNA reads TGCAGTGCTAGTCAAGGGGGGATCGGCAATCAGCCCCAGCATTTT.

Comment on this clonotype: Given a much more abundant clone one base away, this may be a read error. The V and J genes are TRBV4-1 and TRBJ2-7; no reliable D call. The CDR3 has 15 amino acids. With 2 bases removed from V and 4 bases from J, the gap between germline ends came to 15 bases. Germline loops: CDR1 MGHRA, CDR2 YSYEKL. The DNA for the CDR3 is TGCGCCAGCAGCCAAACTCCTCGGGCAAGATACGAGCAGTACTTC. This translates into CASSQTPRARYEQYF.

This clonotype was detected once. The chain couples TRBV2 to TRBJ1-5, with 7 bases aligning to TRBD1. The CDR3 has 15 residues. CDR1 and CDR2 (germline): SNHLY, FYNNEI. With V trimmed by 6 bases and J by 7 bases, 12 bases remained unmatched. In DNA, the CDR3 is TGTGCCAGCAGCCCTGATGAACAGGGGTGGCAGCCCCAGCATTTT. This sequence encodes CASSPDEQGWQPQHF.

Comment on this clonotype: A read error may account for a junction end that differs from germline. This sequence joins TRBV7-3 and TRBJ1-2, with a tentative D call TRBD1 (5 bases). The CDR3 consists of 17 residues. Germline V gene data show CDR1 as SGHTA and CDR2 as FQGTGA. This CDR3 reads CASSQAGIRAYLEGYTF. The CDR3 nucleotides are TGTGCTAGCAGCCAAGCAGGGATACGAGCATACCTTGAAGGCTACACCTTC.

This sequence joins TRBV6-5 and TRBJ2-1; TRBD2 might be the D (6 bases). The germline V gene has CDR1 MNHEY and CDR2 SVGAGI. Trimming stripped 8 bases from V and 6 bases from J, with 17 bases between. This CDR3 contains 14 residues. CDR3 amino acids: CASGGTGPLNEQFF. The CDR3 bases are TGTGCCAGCGGGGGGACGGGACCGCTCAATGAGCAGTTCTTC.

This clonotype has at least ten counts. This chain joins TRBV19 and TRBJ1-1; D is ambiguous. The germline V gene has CDR1 LNHDA and CDR2 SQIVND (reference sequence). The CDR3 covers 12 residues. V dropped 5 bases and J dropped 0 bases, with 4 bases sitting between them. The CDR3 sequence is CASSEMNTEAFF. The CDR3, as DNA: TGTGCCAGTAGTGAGATGAACACTGAAGCTTTCTTT.

This clonotype was found many times. The chain uses TRBV6-6 and TRBJ1-1; D is possibly TRBD1 (5 bases). Germline loops: CDR1 MNHNY, CDR2 SVGAGI (reference sequence). The CDR3 is 15 residues long. Trimming took off 7 bases at V and 4 bases at J, with 19 bases between the two ends. CDR3 amino acids: CASNEVIRGGTEAFF. The CDR3 coding sequence is TGTGCCAGCAACGAAGTCATAAGGGGAGGCACTGAAGCTTTCTTT.

The rearrangement uses TRBV2 and TRBJ1-3, with TRBD1 matching over 9 bases. Germline V gene sequence: CDR1 SNHLY, CDR2 FYNNEI. The V segment lost 6 bases and the J segment 2 bases; nucleotides outside the gene matches: 11. The CDR3 sequence is 17 residues long. The CDR3: CASSAARRDRAGNTIYF. CDR3 sequence (DNA): TGTGCCAGCAGCGCAGCTCGGCGGGACAGGGCTGGAAACACCATATATTTT.

The chain couples TRBV10-3 to TRBJ1-2, with 7 positions matching TRBD1. The CDR3 has 16 residues. CDR1 is ENHRY, CDR2 SYGVKD, per germline. With 4 bases clipped from V and 3 bases from J, the junction kept 11 bases outside the gene matches. CDR3 nucleotides: TGTGCCATCAGTGGGGGTGACCGGGACAGCGACTATGGCTACACCTTC. Translation: CAISGGDRDSDYGYTF.

J is TRBJ2-7 and V is TRBV7-7, with D perhaps matching TRBD2 (6 bases). Trimming left V 3 bases short and J 4 bases short, with 10 bases between. There are 13 residues in the CDR3. Germline lookup yields CDR1 SSHAT and CDR2 FNYEAQ (reference sequence). CDR3 bases: TGTGCCAGCAGCTTGGGGGGAGGTTACGAGCAGTACGTC. Translated, it gives CASSLGGGYEQYV.

Ten or more counts support this clonotype. The chain has TRBV16 and TRBJ1-2; D remains unclear. The CDR3 covers 12 residues. The germline V gene has CDR1 KGHSY and CDR2 FQNENV. Trimming took 3 bases from V and 1 from J, leaving 3 bases between them. Written as DNA, the CDR3 is TGTGCCAGCAGCCACCGTAACTATGGCTACACCTTC. This gives the protein CASSHRNYGYTF.